The 13 T cell receptor beta chains presented below share a single source sample, sequenced in a study of cytomegalovirus exposure and HLA in healthy donors. The data were produced by immunoSEQ multiplex PCR, yet TCRdb's version contains in-frame clones alone and is incomplete. Altogether more than 150,000 clones are present, more than 80% being singletons, with the ten largest covering approximately 7%. The sequencing sample was made of PBMCs. Receptors originate from a man younger than 35 in good health and CMV-seropositive.

The V gene is TRBV6-6, the J gene TRBJ2-7, with D hard to call. The CDR3 totals 13 residues. The V gene's germline CDR1 is MNHNY and CDR2 SVGAGI (reference sequence). Trimming removed 0 bases at V and 3 bases at J, with 6 bases between. As DNA, the CDR3 is TGTGCCAGCAGTTACTCGTCTAACTACGAGCAGTACTTC. As protein: CASSYSSNYEQYF.

The rearrangement joins TRBV29-1 to TRBJ1-3, with D uncertain. The CDR3 runs to 15 residues. V was trimmed by 0 bases and J by 2 bases, leaving 11 bases between them. CDR1 is SQVTM and CDR2 is ANQGSEA in the germline V gene. The CDR3 DNA reads as TGCAGCGTTGAAGATTACTGGGCCACTGGAAACACCATATATTTT. Translation: CSVEDYWATGNTIYF.

The chain couples TRBV30 to TRBJ2-3, with a weak D call TRBD1 (6 bases). V was shortened by 1 base and J by 6 bases, with 11 bases between the two germline ends. The CDR3 has 13 amino acids. CDR1 and CDR2 (germline): GTSNPN, SVGIG (reference sequence). This chain's CDR3 is CAWSADTGDTQYF. The CDR3 DNA reads TGTGCCTGGAGTGCCGACACAGGGGATACGCAGTATTTT.

V usage is TRBV6-5 and J usage is TRBJ1-2; TRBD1 matches 9 bases. V lost 4 bases, J lost 6 bases, and 9 bases stayed unmatched. The CDR3 is 15 residues long. Germline V gives CDR1 MNHEY, CDR2 SVGAGI. The CDR3 region has the DNA TGTGCCAGCAGTTTTAGGGACAGGGTGCGAAATGGCTACACCTTC. Protein sequence: CASSFRDRVRNGYTF.

The rearrangement joins TRBV18 to TRBJ2-7, with TRBD2 as a possible D gene (6 bases). Deletions cut 3 bases from V and 1 base from J, with 13 bases between. This CDR3 spans 15 amino acids. CDR1 and CDR2 (germline): KGHSH, LQKENI. This chain's CDR3 is CASSPVGLSSYEQYF. As DNA, the CDR3 is TGTGCCAGCTCACCCGTGGGACTTTCGTCCTACGAGCAGTACTTC.

The J gene is TRBJ2-2, the V gene TRBV4-2; the D gene is possibly TRBD1 (7 bases). V gave up 3 bases and J gave up 6 bases, with 14 bases separating them. Germline CDR1 LGHNA, CDR2 YNFKEQ. The CDR3 covers 15 residues. Here the CDR3 reads CASSQVTGEAGELFF. The CDR3, as DNA: TGTGCCAGCAGCCAGGTTACAGGGGAGGCCGGGGAGCTGTTTTTT.

The chain employs TRBV7-2 and TRBJ2-7; a possible D gene is TRBD2 (6 bases). Trimming took 5 bases from V and 4 from J, leaving 15 bases between them. Germline CDR1 reads SGHTA; CDR2 reads FQGNSA. This CDR3 is 14 amino acids long. The CDR3 region has the DNA TGTGCCAGCAGCGTACTGCGGGGCCAATACGAGCAGTACTTC. Protein: CASSVLRGQYEQYF.

J is TRBJ2-3 and V is TRBV6-6; unclear D gene. Germline CDR1 reads MNHNY; CDR2 reads SVGAGI (reference sequence). There are 14 residues in the CDR3. With 2 bases removed from V and 4 bases from J, the gap between germline ends came to 10 bases. The CDR3 loop reads CASSYAPVSDTQYF. The CDR3 DNA sequence: TGTGCCAGCAGTTACGCCCCAGTTTCAGATACGCAGTATTTT.

The chain employs TRBV7-3 and TRBJ2-1, with TRBD2 matching 15 bases. Losses at the gene ends were 2 bases for V and 3 bases for J; bases not matched to a gene: 5. Germline V gene sequence: CDR1 SGHTA, CDR2 FQGTGA. This CDR3 region has 18 residues. CDR3 loop: CASSLRTSGRANYNEQFF. The DNA for the CDR3 is TGTGCCAGCAGCTTACGGACTAGCGGGAGGGCCAACTACAATGAGCAGTTCTTC.

The chain couples TRBV4-1 to TRBJ2-1; 7 bases are shared with TRBD2. Germline V lookup: CDR1 MGHRA, CDR2 YSYEKL. The trim removed 4 bases at V and 5 bases at J, leaving 8 bases unmatched. This CDR3 contains 15 residues. DNA for the CDR3: TGCGCCAGCAGCCCGACCCTCCTAGCGGACAATGAGCAGTTCTTC. As protein: CASSPTLLADNEQFF.

CDR3 in DNA: TGTGCCAGCAGCCCCCAGACAGGGGGGAGCAATCAGCCCCAGCATTTT. It yields the protein CASSPQTGGSNQPQHF. The chain is built from TRBV28 and TRBJ1-5, with 9 nucleotides matching TRBD1. This CDR3 has 16 amino acids. Germline lookup yields CDR1 MDHEN and CDR2 SYDVKM. With V trimmed by 6 bases and J by 1 base, 7 bases remained unmatched.

V usage is TRBV6-1 and J usage is TRBJ2-2, with TRBD1 identical over 7 bases. Germline CDR1 reads MNHNS; CDR2 reads SASEGT. V shed 8 bases, J shed 2 bases, and the junction held 5 bases outside the gene matches. This CDR3 comprises 14 residues. CDR3 sequence: CASPGTANTGELFF. The CDR3 DNA sequence: TGTGCCAGCCCTGGGACAGCAAACACCGGGGAGCTGTTTTTT.

The CDR3 loop is CASSQVVGLAGGTYNEQFF. CDR3 bases: TGTGCCAGCAGCCAAGTGGTCGGGTTAGCGGGAGGAACCTACAATGAGCAGTTCTTC. The chain recombines TRBV14 with TRBJ2-1, with TRBD2 matching over 10 bases. The CDR3 is 19 residues long. The trim removed 1 base at V and 2 bases at J, leaving 11 bases unmatched. Germline lookup yields CDR1 SGHDN and CDR2 FVKESK.